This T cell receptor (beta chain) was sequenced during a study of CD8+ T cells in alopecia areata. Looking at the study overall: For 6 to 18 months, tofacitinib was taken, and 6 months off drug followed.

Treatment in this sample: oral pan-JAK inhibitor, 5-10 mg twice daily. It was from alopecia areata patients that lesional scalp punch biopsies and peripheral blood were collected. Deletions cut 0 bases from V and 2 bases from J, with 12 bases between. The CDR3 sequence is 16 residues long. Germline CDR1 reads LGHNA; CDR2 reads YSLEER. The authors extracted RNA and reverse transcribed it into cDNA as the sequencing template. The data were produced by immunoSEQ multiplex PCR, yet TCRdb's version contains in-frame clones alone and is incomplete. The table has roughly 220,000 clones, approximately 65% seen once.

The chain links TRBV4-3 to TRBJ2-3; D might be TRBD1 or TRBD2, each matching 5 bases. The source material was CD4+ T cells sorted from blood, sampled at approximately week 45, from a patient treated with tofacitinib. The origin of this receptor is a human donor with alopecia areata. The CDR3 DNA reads TGCGCCAGCAGCCAAGATACCGGGACCACCACAGATACGCAGTATTTT. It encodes CASSQDTGTTTDTQYF.